This T cell receptor (beta chain) was sequenced in a study of blood T cell repertoires in COVID-19. For the study at large: Sources were T cells, B-cell-depleted T cells, or PBMCs; the material itself was cDNA or gDNA.

This CDR3 spans 15 amino acids. Trimming took 2 bases from V and 6 from J, leaving 11 bases between them. Germline assignment: CDR1 MNHNY and CDR2 SVGAGI (reference sequence). TCRdb's copy holds only in-frame clones and misses some; the assay was immunoSEQ multiplex PCR. Seen here are about 78,000 clones, about 89% observed once, and the top ten hold 1.9%. The source is a woman in her sixties or seventies with acute or convalescent COVID-19. Specimen: peripheral blood. This chain uses TRBV6-6 with TRBJ1-6; D might be TRBD1 (5 bases). CDR3 nucleotide sequence: TGTGCCAGCAGTTACGATGGGGCGTCTAATTCACCCCTCCACTTT. Encoded protein: CASSYDGASNSPLHF.